A selection of T cell receptor beta chains follows, all from one sample in a study of cytomegalovirus exposure and HLA in healthy donors. TCRdb keeps only in-frame clones here, not all; method: immunoSEQ multiplex PCR. The top ten hold roughly 9.7% of the sample, which has 150,000 or so clones, almost 80% seen once. The source material was PBMCs. The receptor set was obtained from a man between 18 and 35 years old in good health and CMV-seropositive. Each CDR3 is given with its conserved first and last residue. D genes are given only for firm matches. Only part of the rows carry a size: once, few, many, or a class if the clone is expanded.

j_call v_call clone_size d_call cdr3_nt cdr3_aa
TRBJ2-1 TRBV6-5 . . TGTGCCAGCAACGGCGGGGGCCTCTACAATGAGCAGTTCTTC CASNGGGLYNEQFF
TRBJ2-7 TRBV6-5 . TRBD1 TGTGCCAGCAGTTACCCCGGACAGGGCTACGAGCAGTACTTC CASSYPGQGYEQYF
TRBJ2-7 TRBV9 . TRBD2 TGTGCCAGCAGCGTAGGGGACTACGCCTACGAGCAGTACTTC CASSVGDYAYEQYF
TRBJ2-3 TRBV9 . . TGTGCCAGCAGCGTAGTTGGGCGTGCGTCAGATACGCAGTATTTT CASSVVGRASDTQYF
TRBJ1-3 TRBV7-2 . . TGTGCCAGCAGCTCGCGAAGGGGCGCAAACACCATATATTTT CASSSRRGANTIYF
TRBJ2-7 TRBV11-2 . . TGTGCCAGCAGCTCCTTGGACGGGAAACAGTACTTC CASSSLDGKQYF
TRBJ2-7 TRBV19 . . TGTGCCAGTAGTAGCGGGACGCTCTACGAGCAGTACTTC CASSSGTLYEQYF
TRBJ1-1 TRBV2 . TRBD1 TGTGCCAGCGGGGGGACAGACGGGAACACTGAAGCTTTCTTT CASGGTDGNTEAFF
TRBJ2-1 TRBV4-2 . . TGTGCCAGCAGCCAAGAAAGGGGGGGGGAGGGCCGTGGGTTCTTC CASSQERGGEGRGFF
TRBJ2-3 TRBV13 . . TGTGCCAGCAGCCCCCTGGAGGGACAGAAATTCGGGGATACGCAGTATTTT CASSPLEGQKFGDTQYF
TRBJ2-2 TRBV19 . TRBD1 TGTGCCAGCAGTAAGACAGGGGGCACCGGGGAGCTGTTTTTT CASSKTGGTGELFF
TRBJ2-5 TRBV5-6 . . TGTGCCAGCAGTGGAGGGCCCAAAGAGACCCAGTACTTC CASSGGPKETQYF
TRBJ2-5 TRBV5-1 . . TGCGCCAGCAGCTTGGAGGACTACGACACAGAGACCCAGTACTTC CASSLEDYDTETQYF
TRBJ2-1 TRBV6-6 few . TGTGCCAGCAGTTACTCTTACGCGGGGGAGCAGTTCTTC CASSYSYAGEQFF
TRBJ2-2 TRBV2 . TRBD1 TGTGCCAGCAGGGATCGGACAGGGGTCGGGGAGCTGTTTTTT CASRDRTGVGELFF
TRBJ1-1 TRBV6-5 . . TGTGCCAGCAGTTACGGGAGGGGATTGGGAGCTTTCTTT CASSYGRGLGAFF
TRBJ2-1 TRBV12-5 . . TGTGCTAGTGGTTTGCCAGGGTATGAGCAGTTCTTC CASGLPGYEQFF
TRBJ2-7 TRBV4-3 . . TGCGCCAGCAGCCAAGGGTCAGGAGAGCAGTACTTC CASSQGSGEQYF
TRBJ1-2 TRBV5-6 . . TGTGCCAGCAGCGGGGGGGAGGGGGGCGCATCGTATGGCTACACCTTC CASSGGEGGASYGYTF
TRBJ1-4 TRBV14 . TRBD1 TGTGCCAGCAGCCAACGGCAAAGGTGGACAGGGGATGAAAAACTGTTTTTT CASSQRQRWTGDEKLFF
TRBJ2-5 TRBV27 . TRBD1 TGTGCCAGCAGTTCCGGGGTGCTGGCAGGGGGCATGGAGACCCAGTACTTC CASSSGVLAGGMETQYF
TRBJ1-2 TRBV6-1 few . TGTGCCAGCAGTGAACGAATGGGAGGGGTAGACACCTTC CASSERMGGVDTF
TRBJ1-4 TRBV18 . . TGTGCCAGCTCACTAAACAGGGACGAAAAACTGTTTTTT CASSLNRDEKLFF
TRBJ2-7 TRBV4-3 few . TGCGCCAGCAGCCCAATTAGGGGCTCCTACGAGCAGTACTTC CASSPIRGSYEQYF
TRBJ2-5 TRBV28 . TRBD1 TGTGCCAGCAGTTTATTTTCCTTGAGGGGGCGCACAGAGACCCAGTACTTC CASSLFSLRGRTETQYF
TRBJ2-7 TRBV5-1 once TRBD1 TGCGCCAGCAGCTCAGGGACAGGGGCCTACGAGCAGTACTTC CASSSGTGAYEQYF
TRBJ2-7 TRBV4-1 once . TGCGCCAGCAGCCCAACAACCGGGAGCACGGGGTACTTC CASSPTTGSTGYF
TRBJ1-2 TRBV5-6 . . TGTGCCAGCAGCTCTCGGACGGCATTAGCGTTGGGCGGCTACACCTTC CASSSRTALALGGYTF
TRBJ1-2 TRBV11-2 . TRBD1 TGTGCCAGCAGCTTGGACAGGGGTTATGGCTACACCTTC CASSLDRGYGYTF
TRBJ1-2 TRBV11-2 . . TGTGCCAGCAGCTTAGATCGGACAGTACACTATGGCTACACCTTC CASSLDRTVHYGYTF
TRBJ2-7 TRBV7-8 . . TGTGCCAGCAGCTCAGCCCGGGTACCGGGAACCTACGAGCAGTACTTC CASSSARVPGTYEQYF
TRBJ1-2 TRBV6-6 . . TGTGCCAGCAGTACAGGGAGTGGCTACACCTTC CASSTGSGYTF
TRBJ1-1 TRBV4-2 . . TGTGCCAGCAGCCAAGAAGGGGCCGCGAACACTGAAGCTTTCTTT CASSQEGAANTEAFF
TRBJ2-1 TRBV27 . TRBD2 TGTGCCAGCATCGCGACTTGGGGGGGTTCCTACAATGAGCAGTTCTTC CASIATWGGSYNEQFF
TRBJ2-7 TRBV2 . . TGTGCCAGCAAGGAGGACGCCCTCTCCTACGAGCAGTACTTC CASKEDALSYEQYF
TRBJ1-1 TRBV27 . . TGTGCCAGCAGTCCCGGGGGAATCACTGAAGCTTTCTTT CASSPGGITEAFF
TRBJ2-3 TRBV7-2 . . TGTGCCAGCAGCATACCGGGAACGCGCGATACGCAGTATTTT CASSIPGTRDTQYF
TRBJ2-5 TRBV18 . . TGTGCCAGCTCACCACCGTCGTATGAGACCCAGTACTTC CASSPPSYETQYF
TRBJ2-6 TRBV9 . . TGTGCCAGCAGCGGCAGGGTCTGGGGCTCTGGGGCCAACGTCCTGACTTTC CASSGRVWGSGANVLTF
TRBJ1-5 TRBV19 few TRBD1 TGTGCCAGTAGTCGGACAGGGGGTTGGGAGCCCCAGCATTTT CASSRTGGWEPQHF
TRBJ1-2 TRBV6-5 few TRBD1 TGTGCCAGCAGTTACAGCCAGGGACAGAATGGCTACACCTTC CASSYSQGQNGYTF
TRBJ2-2 TRBV12-2 . . TGTGCAAGTCGCTTAGGGGACAGGGGGACCGGGGAGCTGTTTTTT CASRLGDRGTGELFF
TRBJ2-2 TRBV30 . . TGTGCCTGGAATGCTGCTATGGGCAGAGGGACCGGGGAGCTGTTTTTT CAWNAAMGRGTGELFF
TRBJ2-1 TRBV11-2 . TRBD2 TGTGCCAGCAGCACAGCCGGGACTAGCGGGTCAGAGCAGTTCTTC CASSTAGTSGSEQFF
TRBJ2-7 TRBV6-5 few TRBD2 TGTGCCAGCAGCCCAACCGGGACTAGCGGGTACGAGCAGTACTTC CASSPTGTSGYEQYF